This TCR beta chain came from a study of blood T cell repertoires in COVID-19. Whole-study context: Both acute and convalescent COVID-19 samples were obtained from the United States, Italy and Spain. Nucleic acid was either cDNA or gDNA, and it came from T cells, B-cell-depleted T cells, or PBMCs.

The authors' processing: Reference gene primer amplification gave estimated nucleated cell counts. Assay used: immunoSEQ multiplex PCR; TCRdb lists only in-frame clones, some missing. Clone size and the V and J calls come from that table; the DNA yielded D and trimming. The sample lists about 100,000 clones, 90% seen once, with about 5.5% in the top ten. Germline lookup yields CDR1 LNHDA and CDR2 SQIVND (reference sequence). Losses at the gene ends were 5 bases for V and 4 bases for J; bases not matched to a gene: 5. The CDR3 totals 15 residues. This receptor was obtained from a man aged 45-65 years with acute or convalescent COVID-19. Sequenced input: peripheral blood. The chain carries TRBV19 and TRBJ1-6, with 7 bases fitting TRBD1. The CDR3 nucleotides are TGTGCCAGTAGTCCAGGGACAGCTTATAATTCACCCCTCCACTTT. It is translated as CASSPGTAYNSPLHF.